Following are 19 T cell receptor beta chains from one sample sequenced in a study of control samples from healthy donors and cancer patients. The data were produced by immunoSEQ multiplex PCR, yet TCRdb's version contains in-frame clones alone and is incomplete. The profile shows about 89,000 clones, roughly nine tenths of them singletons. The sequenced material came from blood. These receptors were obtained from a man aged 30-40 years in good health.

The chain carries TRBV14 and TRBJ2-2; D gene uncertain. The V gene lost 0 bases and the J gene lost 1 base, with 15 bases spanning the gap. The CDR3 length is 18 residues. The germline V gene encodes CDR1 SGHDN and CDR2 FVKESK. The CDR3 nucleotides read TGTGCCAGCAGCCAAGATCATCGAGTTGGCAGGAACACCGGGGAGCTGTTTTTT. Translation: CASSQDHRVGRNTGELFF.

The table lists this clone with a few counts. J is TRBJ2-2 and V is TRBV10-1, with no clear D. V lost 3 bases to trimming and J lost 4 bases, with 6 bases between them. The V gene's germline CDR1 is WNHNN and CDR2 SYGVQD (reference sequence). The length of the CDR3 is 13 residues. CDR3 sequence: CASSESGTGELFF. For the CDR3, the DNA is TGCGCCAGCAGTGAATCGGGCACCGGGGAGCTGTTTTTT.

The rearrangement links TRBV21-1 to TRBJ2-3; the table assigns TRBD2, which was not confirmed against the DNA. TRBV21-1 is a listed pseudogene. The CDR3 sequence is 17 residues long. The CDR3 region is CASTNYVGGRSTDTQYF. The DNA of the CDR3 is TGTGCCAGCACAAACTACGTCGGGGGGCGGAGCACAGATACGCAGTATTTT.

V usage is TRBV9 and J usage is TRBJ1-1, with D uncertain. The V end was cut by 0 bases, the J end by 5 bases, with 8 bases between. The germline CDR1 and CDR2 sequences are SGDLS and YYNGEE. This CDR3 has 13 residues. CDR3 DNA: TGTGCCAGCAGCGTAGGGTGGGAGACTGAAGCTTTCTTT. Translating it yields CASSVGWETEAFF.

The V gene is TRBV15, the J gene TRBJ1-2; 8 nucleotides align to TRBD1. Germline values: CDR1 LNHNV, CDR2 YYDKDF (reference sequence). This CDR3 is built from 16 residues. The V gene end was trimmed by 2 bases and the J gene end by 4 bases; junction bases not matched to a gene: 9. As DNA, the CDR3 is TGTGCCACCAGCAGACCCGCAGGGGGCGGGGGCTATGGCTACACCTTC. It specifies CATSRPAGGGGYGYTF.

The sample holds one count of this clone. The gene calls are TRBV6-2 or TRBV6-3 and TRBJ1-4, with 7 bases matching TRBD1. The CDR3 spans 16 residues. Trimming took 4 bases from V and 5 from J; bases not matched to a gene: 10. CDR1 MNHEY and CDR2 SVGEGT come from the germline V gene. CDR3 sequence: CASSSQGRGPNEKLFF. CDR3 nucleotides: TGTGCCAGCAGTTCCCAGGGGAGGGGGCCCAATGAAAAACTGTTTTTT.

Judged by abundance, this clone is medium-sized (0.01 to 0.1%). CDR3 bases: TGTGCCAGCAGCAAACAGGGGGGTGGTGCTGAAGCTTTCTTT. This codes for CASSKQGGGAEAFF. The chain joins TRBV3-1 (or the pseudogene TRBV3-2) to TRBJ1-1; 8 bases line up with TRBD1. Germline V gene sequence: CDR1 LGHDT, CDR2 YNNKEL (reference sequence). Losses at the gene ends were 5 bases for V and 6 bases for J; bases not matched to a gene: 8. There are 14 residues in the CDR3.

A few counts support this clone. This rearrangement joins TRBV4-1 to TRBJ1-1, with unresolved D. Germline CDR1 is MGHRA and CDR2 is YSYEKL. Trimming left V 1 base short and J 0 bases short, with 9 bases between. This CDR3 is 15 amino acids long. The DNA of the CDR3 is TGCGCCAGCAGCCAAGGGGCTGCGATGAACACTGAAGCTTTCTTT. Amino acids: CASSQGAAMNTEAFF.

The rearrangement links TRBV5-6 to TRBJ1-2; maybe TRBD1 (5 bases). The CDR3 covers 17 residues. V was trimmed by 0 bases and J by 2 bases, leaving 17 bases between them. CDR1 and CDR2 from the germline V gene are SGHDT and YYEEEE. The CDR3 nucleotides are TGTGCCAGCAGCTTGGCCGGTATGTGGACACCGAACTATGGCTACACCTTC. Amino acids: CASSLAGMWTPNYGYTF.

This clone was seen ten or more times. This chain joins TRBV11-2 and TRBJ1-2, with 8 bases that match TRBD1. Trimming removed 1 base from V and 3 bases from J; junction bases left unmatched: 4. The germline CDR1 and CDR2 sequences are SGHAT and FQNNGV. This CDR3 has 15 amino acids. CDR3 in amino acids: CASSLVAGGDYGYTF. CDR3 sequence (DNA): TGTGCCAGCAGCTTAGTGGCAGGGGGCGACTATGGCTACACCTTC. The full variable domain, rest sourced from reference TRBV11-2 and TRBJ1-2, is EAGVAQSPRYKIIEKRQSVAFWCNPISGHATLYWYQQILGQGPKLLIQFQNNGVVDDSQLPKDRFSAERLKGVDSTLKIQPAKLEDSAVYLCASSLVAGGDYGYTFGSGTRLTVV.

The CDR3 sequence is CASSLLVGQEQETQYF. As DNA, the CDR3 is TGTGCCAGCAGCTTATTAGTTGGACAGGAGCAAGAGACCCAGTACTTC. This chain uses TRBV7-9 with TRBJ2-5; TRBD1 aligns across 7 bases. There are 16 residues in the CDR3. Looked up from germline, CDR1 is SEHNR and CDR2 is FQNEAQ (reference sequence). J gave up 2 bases and V 2 bases, and 8 bases lay outside the gene matches.

The chain's CDR3 is CASSPGPSNQPQHF. For the CDR3, the DNA is TGTGCCAGCAGCCCCGGGCCCAGTAATCAGCCCCAGCATTTT. The rearrangement links TRBV5-6 to TRBJ1-5; D uncertain. The CDR3 spans 14 residues. V was cut by 4 bases and J by 4 bases, with 12 bases left in between. CDR1 SGHDT and CDR2 YYEEEE come from the germline V gene.

V usage is TRBV6-5 and J usage is TRBJ1-2; D not certain. The CDR3 spans 13 residues. Germline loops: CDR1 MNHEY, CDR2 SVGAGI. With 7 bases removed from V and 8 bases from J, the gap between germline ends came to 17 bases. CDR3 DNA: TGTGCCAGCACCGCGAGGAACGTATGGGGCTACACCTTC. Translated, it gives CASTARNVWGYTF.

The rearrangement uses TRBV7-3 and TRBJ2-1; 7 positions agree with TRBD1. The CDR3 sequence is 17 residues long. With 2 bases clipped from V and 3 bases from J, the junction kept 10 bases outside the gene matches. CDR1 is SGHTA and CDR2 is FQGTGA in the germline V gene. The CDR3 protein is CASSLQPTGPGYNEQFF. The CDR3 DNA is TGTGCCAGCAGCTTACAGCCGACAGGGCCGGGCTACAATGAGCAGTTCTTC.

The chain carries TRBV6-5 and TRBJ2-5, with 8 bases lining up with TRBD1. Germline CDR1 reads MNHEY; CDR2 reads SVGAGI. The CDR3 spans 15 residues. The V and J ends lost 8 bases and 4 bases, in that order; junction bases with no gene match: 12. In DNA, the CDR3 is TGTGCCAGCCGTCTTCGGGGCAGGGGGCGAGAGACCCAGTACTTC. This codes for CASRLRGRGRETQYF.

The chain recombines TRBV7-2 with TRBJ1-6; TRBD1 agrees at 9 bases. CDR1 SGHTA and CDR2 FQGNSA come from the germline V gene. This CDR3 has 16 residues. J lost 9 bases, V lost 5 bases, and 11 bases had no gene match. In DNA, the CDR3 is TGTGCCAGCAGCCCCCAACGACAGGGGGTTAGTTCACCCCTCCACTTT. Encoded protein: CASSPQRQGVSSPLHF.

This clone was detected once. This chain links TRBV19 with TRBJ1-5, with 7 bases fitting TRBD1. CDR1 LNHDA and CDR2 SQIVND come from the germline V gene (reference sequence). This CDR3 has 15 amino acids. J lost 1 base, V lost 3 bases, and 3 bases had no gene match. This chain's CDR3 is CASSMGRGSNQPQHF. CDR3 nucleotides: TGTGCCAGTAGTATGGGCAGGGGGAGCAATCAGCCCCAGCATTTT.

CDR3 residues: CASSPGQRYYEQYF. The CDR3 nucleotides are TGTGCCAGCAGCCCGGGACAGCGATACTACGAGCAGTACTTC. The chain links TRBV9 to TRBJ2-7; TRBD1 agrees at 7 bases. Germline-derived CDR1 and CDR2 are SGDLS and YYNGEE. The ends lost 4 bases at V and 3 bases at J; junction bases unmatched: 7. This CDR3 spans 14 amino acids.

This rearrangement joins TRBV5-1 to TRBJ2-7, with 7 bases that match TRBD1. The CDR3 is 13 amino acids. The V gene's germline CDR1 is SGHRS and CDR2 YFSETQ. V lost 6 bases, J lost 1 base, and 4 bases stayed unmatched. The CDR3 DNA follows: TGCGCCAGCAAAGAGACAGGGTCCTACGAGCAGTACTTC. Translation gives CASKETGSYEQYF.